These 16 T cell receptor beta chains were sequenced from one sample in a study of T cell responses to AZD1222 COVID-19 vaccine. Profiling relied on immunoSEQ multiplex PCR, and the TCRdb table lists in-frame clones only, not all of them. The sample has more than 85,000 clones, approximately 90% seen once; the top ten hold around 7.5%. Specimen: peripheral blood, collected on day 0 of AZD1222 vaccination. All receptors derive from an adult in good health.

The DNA of the CDR3 is TGTGCCAGCAGCCTACAGGGGAGCTCCTACGAGCAGTACTTC. This encodes CASSLQGSSYEQYF. J is TRBJ2-7 and V is TRBV11-2, with 7 bases fitting TRBD1. V shed 5 bases, J shed 0 bases, and the junction held 4 bases outside the gene matches. The CDR3 extends over 14 amino acids. Per the germline V gene, CDR1 is SGHAT and CDR2 is FQNNGV.

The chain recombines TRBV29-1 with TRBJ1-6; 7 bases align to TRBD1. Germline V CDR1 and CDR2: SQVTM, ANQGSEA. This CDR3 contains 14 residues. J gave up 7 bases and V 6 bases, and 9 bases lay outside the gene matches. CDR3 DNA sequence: TGCAGCGTCAAAATCCAGGGGGGGAATTCACCCCTCCACTTT. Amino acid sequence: CSVKIQGGNSPLHF. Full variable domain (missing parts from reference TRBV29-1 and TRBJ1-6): SAVISQKPSRDICQRGTSLTIQCQVDSQVTMMFWYRQQPGQSLTLIATANQGSEATYESGFVIDKFPISRPNLTFSTLTVSNMSPEDSSIYLCSVKIQGGNSPLHFGNGTRLTVT.

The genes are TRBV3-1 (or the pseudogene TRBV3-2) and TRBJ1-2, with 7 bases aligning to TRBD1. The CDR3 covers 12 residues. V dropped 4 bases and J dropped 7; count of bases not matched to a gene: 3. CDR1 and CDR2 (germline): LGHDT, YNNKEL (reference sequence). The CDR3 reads CASSLTGFGYTF. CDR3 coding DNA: TGTGCCAGCAGCCTGACAGGGTTTGGCTACACCTTC.

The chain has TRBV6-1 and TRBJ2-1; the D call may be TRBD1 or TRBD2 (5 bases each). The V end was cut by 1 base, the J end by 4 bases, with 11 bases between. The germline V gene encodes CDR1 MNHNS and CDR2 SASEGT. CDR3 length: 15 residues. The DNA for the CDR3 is TGTGCCAGCAGTGAAGGCCGAGGGGTTTACAATGAGCAGTTCTTC. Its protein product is CASSEGRGVYNEQFF.

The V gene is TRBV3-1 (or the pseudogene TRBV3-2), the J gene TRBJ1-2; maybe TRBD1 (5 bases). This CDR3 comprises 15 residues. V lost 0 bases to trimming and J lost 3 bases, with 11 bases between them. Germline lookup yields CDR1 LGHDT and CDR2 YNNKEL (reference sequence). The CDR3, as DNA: TGTGCCAGCAGCCAAGATTTGGGGGAAGACTATGGCTACACCTTC. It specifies CASSQDLGEDYGYTF.

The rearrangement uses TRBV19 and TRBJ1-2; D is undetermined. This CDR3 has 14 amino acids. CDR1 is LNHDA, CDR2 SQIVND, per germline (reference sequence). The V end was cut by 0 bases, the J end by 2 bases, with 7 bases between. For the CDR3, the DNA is TGTGCCAGTAGTATAGAGGGGTTCAACTATGGCTACACCTTC. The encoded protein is CASSIEGFNYGYTF.

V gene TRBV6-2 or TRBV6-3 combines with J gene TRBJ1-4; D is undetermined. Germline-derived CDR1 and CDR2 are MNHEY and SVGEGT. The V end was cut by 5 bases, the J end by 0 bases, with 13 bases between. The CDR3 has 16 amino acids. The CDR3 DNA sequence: TGTGCCAGCAGTGACCCTACTCCTTCAACTAATGAAAAACTGTTTTTT. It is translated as CASSDPTPSTNEKLFF.

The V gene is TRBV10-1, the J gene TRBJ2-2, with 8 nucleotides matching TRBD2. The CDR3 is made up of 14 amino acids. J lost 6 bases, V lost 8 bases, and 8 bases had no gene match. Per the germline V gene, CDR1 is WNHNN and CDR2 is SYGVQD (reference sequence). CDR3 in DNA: TGCGCCAGCCAAGAGCGGGAGTGGTCCGGGGAGCTGTTTTTT. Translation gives CASQEREWSGELFF.

DNA for the CDR3: TGTGCCAGCAGCCTCCATCCGACTAGCGGGGGGCGTGAGCAGTTCTTC. Protein sequence: CASSLHPTSGGREQFF. The rearrangement links TRBV7-2 to TRBJ2-1; 13 nucleotides agree with TRBD2. With V trimmed by 5 bases and J by 9 bases, 10 bases remained unmatched. The CDR3 spans 16 residues. CDR1 and CDR2 from the germline V gene are SGHTA and FQGNSA.

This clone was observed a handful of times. The CDR3: CAIRTGQGMDYGYTF. The CDR3 DNA sequence: TGTGCCATCAGGACGGGACAGGGGATGGACTATGGCTACACCTTC. The chain has TRBV10-3 and TRBJ1-2, with 10 positions matching TRBD1. The CDR3 sequence is 15 residues long. The V gene end was trimmed by 6 bases and the J gene end by 3 bases; junction bases not matched to a gene: 7. In germline, CDR1 is ENHRY, CDR2 SYGVKD.

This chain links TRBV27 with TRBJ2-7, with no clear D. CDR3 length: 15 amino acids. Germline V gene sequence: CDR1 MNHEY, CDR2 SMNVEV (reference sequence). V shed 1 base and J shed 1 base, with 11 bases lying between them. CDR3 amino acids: CASSLWEPQSYEQYF. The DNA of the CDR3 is TGTGCCAGCAGTTTATGGGAACCCCAATCCTACGAGCAGTACTTC.

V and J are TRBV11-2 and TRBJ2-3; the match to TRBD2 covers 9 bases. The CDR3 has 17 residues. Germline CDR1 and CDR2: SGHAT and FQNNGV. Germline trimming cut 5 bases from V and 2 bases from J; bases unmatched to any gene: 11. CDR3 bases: TGTGCCAGCAGCCGCCCCCTCGCGGGAGGGCCCACAGATACGCAGTATTTT. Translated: CASSRPLAGGPTDTQYF.

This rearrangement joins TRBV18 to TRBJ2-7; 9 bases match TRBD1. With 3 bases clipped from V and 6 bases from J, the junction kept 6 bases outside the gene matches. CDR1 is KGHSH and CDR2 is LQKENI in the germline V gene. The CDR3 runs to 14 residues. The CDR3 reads CASSPIQGAAEQYF. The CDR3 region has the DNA TGTGCCAGCTCACCTATACAGGGGGCGGCCGAGCAGTACTTC.

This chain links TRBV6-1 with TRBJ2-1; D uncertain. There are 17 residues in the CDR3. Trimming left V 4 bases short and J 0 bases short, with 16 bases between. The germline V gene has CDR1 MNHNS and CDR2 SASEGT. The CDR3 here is CASSAPWTHRSYNEQFF. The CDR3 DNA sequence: TGTGCCAGCAGTGCCCCTTGGACCCATCGCTCCTACAATGAGCAGTTCTTC.

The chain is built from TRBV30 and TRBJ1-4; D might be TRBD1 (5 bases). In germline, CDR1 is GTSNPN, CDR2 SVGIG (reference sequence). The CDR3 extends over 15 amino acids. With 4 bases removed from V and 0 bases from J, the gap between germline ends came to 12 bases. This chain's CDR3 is CAWKAGTATNEKLFF. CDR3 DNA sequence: TGTGCCTGGAAAGCCGGGACTGCAACTAATGAAAAACTGTTTTTT.

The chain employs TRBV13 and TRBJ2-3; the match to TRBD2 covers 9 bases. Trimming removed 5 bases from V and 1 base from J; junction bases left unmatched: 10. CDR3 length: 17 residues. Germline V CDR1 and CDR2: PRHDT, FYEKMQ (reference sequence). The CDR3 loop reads CASSGRTSVRGTDTQYF. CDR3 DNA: TGTGCCAGCAGCGGAAGGACTAGCGTACGAGGCACAGATACGCAGTATTTT.